These 29 T cell receptor beta chains were all obtained from the same sample, sequenced in a study of Tregs in tolerant kidney transplant recipients. For these receptors, no antigen is known. The table came from immunoSEQ multiplex PCR; TCRdb's copy has only in-frame clones and leaves some out. The sample lists under 45,000 clones; around 95% were seen once. The specimen was Tregs from blood cultured with allogeneic cells. These receptors were collected from a human donor in good health.

The chain carries TRBV18 and TRBJ1-2, with D uncertain. The CDR3 sequence is 16 residues long. The germline gives CDR1 KGHSH, CDR2 LQKENI. With 1 base removed from V and 5 bases from J, the gap between germline ends came to 17 bases. CDR3 nucleotide sequence: TGTGCCAGCTCACCACGGCCAGCTGCTTCGTGGTATGGCTACACCTTC. The encoded protein is CASSPRPAASWYGYTF.

The rearrangement links TRBV5-5 to TRBJ2-7, with 10 bases identical to TRBD1. Germline trimming cut 2 bases from V and 4 bases from J; bases unmatched to any gene: 3. CDR1 is SGHKS, CDR2 YYEKEE, per germline (reference sequence). This CDR3 contains 14 residues. The CDR3 region is CASSLRQGAYEQYF. The CDR3, as DNA: TGTGCCAGCAGCTTAAGACAGGGGGCTTACGAGCAGTACTTC.

The CDR3 reads CASILAAQGRAEAFF. CDR3 DNA: TGTGCCAGCATTCTGGCCGCGCAGGGGAGGGCTGAAGCTTTCTTT. The chain combines TRBV6-1 with TRBJ1-1; possibly TRBD1 for D (6 bases). The germline gives CDR1 MNHNS, CDR2 SASEGT. The CDR3 covers 15 residues. The V gene lost 7 bases and the J gene lost 6 bases, with 21 bases spanning the gap.

The chain has TRBV19 and TRBJ2-1; D is perhaps TRBD1 or TRBD2 (5 bases each). The CDR3 consists of 14 residues. Trimming removed 7 bases at V and 0 bases at J, with 10 bases between. Germline V CDR1 and CDR2: LNHDA, SQIVND (reference sequence). The CDR3 is CASKEDNSYNEQFF. The CDR3 bases are TGTGCCAGTAAGGAGGACAACTCCTACAATGAGCAGTTCTTC.

The rearrangement links TRBV2 to TRBJ1-3; weak D call: TRBD1 (6 bases). V was shortened by 6 bases and J by 2 bases, with 11 bases between the two germline ends. Looked up from germline, CDR1 is SNHLY and CDR2 is FYNNEI. The CDR3 is 14 residues long. The CDR3 here is CASRGGGAGNTIYF. The CDR3 DNA reads TGTGCCAGCAGGGGAGGGGGTGCTGGAAACACCATATATTTT.

V is TRBV14 and J is TRBJ1-6; 9 bases match TRBD1. The germline V gene encodes CDR1 SGHDN and CDR2 FVKESK. With 0 bases clipped from V and 7 bases from J, the junction kept 4 bases outside the gene matches. CDR3 length equals 16 residues. CDR3 nucleotide sequence: TGTGCCAGCAGCCAAGATGCAGGACAGGGGAATTCACCCCTCCACTTT. Its protein product is CASSQDAGQGNSPLHF.

This chain joins TRBV7-2 and TRBJ2-3; 9 nucleotides line up with TRBD2. V lost 1 base to trimming and J lost 1 base; unmatched junction nucleotides: 3. The CDR3 length is 16 residues. Germline V lookup: CDR1 SGHTA, CDR2 FQGNSA. The CDR3 nucleotides read TGTGCCAGCAGCTTAGTTGGCGGGGGGGGCACAGATACGCAGTATTTT. Encoded protein: CASSLVGGGGTDTQYF.

The chain joins TRBV27 to TRBJ2-4; D is possibly TRBD2 (5 bases). Between the trimmed V and J ends, which lost 8 bases and 9 bases, there was a span of 17 bases. Germline CDR1 and CDR2: MNHEY and SMNVEV (reference sequence). CDR3 length: 13 residues. In DNA form, the CDR3 reads TGTGCCAGCCGAGGGAGTTACTATACCATTCAGTACTTC. Amino acids: CASRGSYYTIQYF.

CDR3 protein: CASSVAGLNTGELFF. The DNA of the CDR3 is TGTGCCAGCAGCGTAGCGGGACTGAACACCGGGGAGCTGTTTTTT. V is TRBV9 and J is TRBJ2-2; D is perhaps TRBD2 (6 bases). The CDR3 totals 15 residues. V gave up 0 bases and J gave up 1 base, with 7 bases separating them. Germline loops: CDR1 SGDLS, CDR2 YYNGEE.

The chain combines TRBV10-3 with TRBJ2-7, with D perhaps matching TRBD2 (6 bases). The V gene lost 7 bases and the J gene lost 3 bases, with 13 bases spanning the gap. Per the germline V gene, CDR1 is ENHRY and CDR2 is SYGVKD. The CDR3 contains 13 residues. For the CDR3, the DNA is TGTGCCATCACTCAACCGGGGGTCTACGAGCAGTACTTC. It translates to CAITQPGVYEQYF.

The chain joins TRBV6-6 to TRBJ2-7, with 12 bases aligning to TRBD2. The CDR3 loop spans 14 amino acids. After removal of 9 bases from V and 1 base from J, the junction contained 4 bases not matched to a gene. Per germline, CDR1 MNHNY and CDR2 SVGAGI (reference sequence). The CDR3 spells CASTSGGLSYEQYF. The CDR3 DNA follows: TGTGCCAGTACTAGCGGGGGGTTGTCCTACGAGCAGTACTTC.

The chain is built from TRBV9 and TRBJ2-2; tentative D call: TRBD2 (5 bases). In germline, CDR1 is SGDLS, CDR2 YYNGEE. The CDR3 is 15 amino acids. V was clipped by 0 bases and J by 4 bases, with 10 bases between them. DNA for the CDR3: TGTGCCAGCAGCGTAGTCGGGATCAGCACCGGGGAGCTGTTTTTT. It is translated as CASSVVGISTGELFF.

The V call is TRBV5-8, the J call TRBJ2-1; D remains unclear. Germline V lookup: CDR1 SGHTS, CDR2 YDEGEE. The CDR3 is made up of 10 amino acids. V was shortened by 4 bases and J by 7 bases, with 3 bases between the two germline ends. The CDR3: CASSRNEQFF. DNA of the CDR3: TGTGCCAGCAGCCGTAATGAGCAGTTCTTC.

This chain uses TRBV11-3 with TRBJ2-1; the match to TRBD2 covers 9 bases. The J segment lost 5 bases and the V segment lost 8 bases, leaving 10 bases of the junction unmatched. The CDR3 totals 15 residues. Germline V CDR1 and CDR2: SGHNT, YENEEA. As DNA, the CDR3 is TGTGCCAGCGGGCCTGGCGGGGGGGCCAACAATGAGCAGTTCTTC. It is translated as CASGPGGGANNEQFF.

The V gene is TRBV9, the J gene TRBJ1-6, with 8 nucleotides matching TRBD1. Trimming cost V 3 bases and J 7 bases; bases outside gene matches: 6. Germline lookup yields CDR1 SGDLS and CDR2 YYNGEE. The CDR3 totals 15 residues. CDR3 sequence: CASSEIGTGNSPLHF. The CDR3 DNA reads TGTGCCAGCAGCGAAATAGGGACAGGCAATTCACCCCTCCACTTT.

The chain uses TRBV19 and TRBJ2-1, with TRBD2 matching 9 bases. V lost 8 bases and J lost 7; bases outside the gene matches: 6. The CDR3 has 13 residues. Germline V gene lookup returns CDR1 LNHDA and CDR2 SQIVND (reference sequence). The CDR3 spells CASRASGTNEQFF. The CDR3 bases are TGTGCCAGTCGAGCTAGCGGGACAAATGAGCAGTTCTTC.

The chain couples TRBV29-1 to TRBJ1-1; 7 bases match TRBD1. This CDR3 spans 14 amino acids. V trimming: 4 bases; J trimming: 4 bases; junction bases outside the gene matches: 9. Germline V gene lookup returns CDR1 SQVTM and CDR2 ANQGSEA. CDR3 nucleotides: TGCAGCGTTGTCTGGCAAGGGGGCCTCACTGAAGCTTTCTTT. Encoded protein: CSVVWQGGLTEAFF.

The chain combines TRBV5-8 with TRBJ1-5, with no clear D. The CDR3 is 11 residues long. V lost 0 bases and J lost 6, with 1 base in between. CDR1 and CDR2 (germline): SGHTS, YDEGEE. CDR3 sequence reads: CASSLGQPQHF. The CDR3 bases are TGTGCCAGCAGCTTGGGTCAGCCCCAGCATTTT.

The J gene is TRBJ1-5, the V gene TRBV5-1, with 7 bases fitting TRBD1. Germline loops: CDR1 SGHRS, CDR2 YFSETQ. This CDR3 is built from 14 residues. J gave up 7 bases and V 0 bases, and 4 bases lay outside the gene matches. The CDR3 spells CASSLGQGSQPQHF. The CDR3 region has the DNA TGCGCCAGCAGCTTGGGACAGGGTAGCCAGCCCCAGCATTTT.

The chain links TRBV14 to TRBJ2-7; the D is unclear. Germline CDR1 reads SGHDN; CDR2 reads FVKESK. Trimming cost V 5 bases and J 3 bases, with 14 bases left between them. This CDR3 region has 14 residues. CDR3 protein: CASSSVDLNYEQYF. The CDR3 nucleotides read TGTGCCAGCAGCTCTGTGGACCTAAACTACGAGCAGTACTTC.

V gene TRBV6-1 combines with J gene TRBJ2-2; the D is unclear. The CDR3 runs to 15 residues. The ends were cut back, 7 bases at V and 0 bases at J, with 12 bases in the middle. CDR1 and CDR2 (germline): MNHNS, SASEGT. CDR3 in amino acids: CASTMMTTNTGELFF. The DNA of the CDR3 is TGTGCCAGCACCATGATGACAACGAACACCGGGGAGCTGTTTTTT.

This chain links TRBV29-1 with TRBJ2-7; D is unresolved. Trimming took off 4 bases at V and 3 bases at J, with 13 bases between the two ends. Germline CDR1 is SQVTM and CDR2 is ANQGSEA. The CDR3 contains 13 residues. The CDR3 is CSVGPRASYEQYF. CDR3 DNA: TGCAGCGTTGGACCCCGGGCCAGCTACGAGCAGTACTTC.

V and J are TRBV6-5 and TRBJ2-5; D remains unclear. From germline, CDR1 is MNHEY and CDR2 SVGAGI. Trimming left V 5 bases short and J 1 base short, with 14 bases between. The CDR3 contains 15 residues. For the CDR3, the DNA is TGTGCCAGCAGTCCCGGACGGAACCTCCAAGAGACCCAGTACTTC. This gives the protein CASSPGRNLQETQYF.

This clone has only one observation. The chain joins TRBV2 to TRBJ1-5, with a weak D call TRBD1 (5 bases). V lost 2 bases and J lost 10, with 9 bases in between. The CDR3 has 12 residues. Germline V gene lookup returns CDR1 SNHLY and CDR2 FYNNEI. The chain's CDR3 is CASSEWGGPQHF. CDR3 coding DNA: TGTGCCAGCAGTGAATGGGGGGGACCCCAGCATTTT.

The chain employs TRBV14 and TRBJ1-4; D is undetermined. V lost 4 bases, J lost 6 bases, and 18 bases lay in between. Germline V CDR1 and CDR2: SGHDN, FVKESK. The CDR3 length is 16 residues. CDR3 DNA sequence: TGTGCCAGCAGCCGAACCGGTAGGTTACCGGATGAAAAACTGTTTTTT. Residues: CASSRTGRLPDEKLFF.

This sequence joins TRBV5-1 and TRBJ2-3; 8 nucleotides align to TRBD1. V dropped 4 bases and J dropped 5; count of bases not matched to a gene: 12. There are 16 residues in the CDR3. Germline CDR1 is SGHRS and CDR2 is YFSETQ. The DNA of the CDR3 is TGCGCCAGCAGCGGCACACCGGGACAGGCTAAAGATACGCAGTATTTT. Translating it yields CASSGTPGQAKDTQYF.

The chain carries TRBV14 and TRBJ1-3; no reliable D call. Looked up from germline, CDR1 is SGHDN and CDR2 is FVKESK. This CDR3 comprises 13 residues. The V end lost 1 base, the J end lost 4 bases, and 5 bases lay between the germline ends. CDR3 sequence: CASSQGSGNTIYF. Here the CDR3 DNA reads TGTGCCAGCAGCCAAGGGTCCGGAAACACCATATATTTT.

This sequence joins TRBV6-5 and TRBJ1-2; the D is unclear. The CDR3 totals 14 residues. Germline V gene sequence: CDR1 MNHEY, CDR2 SVGAGI. With 3 bases removed from V and 4 bases from J, the gap between germline ends came to 12 bases. The DNA for the CDR3 is TGTGCCAGCAGTTATCGGCGATCTGGCTATGGCTACACCTTC. Protein: CASSYRRSGYGYTF.

CDR3 coding DNA: TGTGCCAGCAGCTTAGCGCTCGGGCGGGAGACACCCAATGAGCAGTTCTTC. This codes for CASSLALGRETPNEQFF. The V and J genes are TRBV7-9 and TRBJ2-1, with 7 bases lining up with TRBD2. Trimming took 0 bases from V and 6 from J; bases not matched to a gene: 11. Per the germline V gene, CDR1 is SEHNR and CDR2 is FQNEAQ (reference sequence). CDR3 length equals 17 residues.